What follows are 7 T cell receptor beta chains derived from one specimen sequenced in a study of T cell responses to AZD1222 COVID-19 vaccine. Clones were sequenced by immunoSEQ multiplex PCR, and TCRdb holds only the in-frame ones, with some missing. The data show roughly 97,000 clones, about 88% seen once. The material sequenced was peripheral blood, taken on day 0 of AZD1222 vaccination. The origin of the receptors is an adult in good health.

This chain joins TRBV5-1 and TRBJ2-5, with D perhaps matching TRBD2 (5 bases). CDR1 is SGHRS, CDR2 YFSETQ, per germline. Trimming left V 4 bases short and J 4 bases short, with 11 bases between. The CDR3 loop spans 13 amino acids. DNA of the CDR3: TGCGCCAGCAGCCTTGGAAGCGGAGAGACCCAGTACTTC. It codes for CASSLGSGETQYF.

The V gene is TRBV10-2, the J gene TRBJ1-5; TRBD1 might be the D (5 bases). V lost 6 bases and J lost 6, with 9 bases in between. CDR1 and CDR2 from the germline V gene are WSHSY and SAAADI. The CDR3 is made up of 12 amino acids. The CDR3 nucleotides read TGCGCCAGCAGACAGGTAGGTCAGCCCCAGCATTTT. It yields the protein CASRQVGQPQHF.

Only one count was recorded for this clone. The rearrangement links TRBV6-1 to TRBJ2-3; 11 bases match TRBD2. CDR3 length: 16 residues. In germline, CDR1 is MNHNS, CDR2 SASEGT. The trim removed 3 bases at V and 5 bases at J, leaving 7 bases unmatched. Here the CDR3 reads CASSEALAGGVDTQYF. The DNA of the CDR3 is TGTGCCAGCAGTGAGGCCCTAGCGGGGGGTGTAGATACGCAGTATTTT.

The V and J genes are TRBV27 and TRBJ1-6, with 7 bases aligning to TRBD1. Looked up from germline, CDR1 is MNHEY and CDR2 is SMNVEV (reference sequence). The CDR3 runs to 14 residues. Losses at the gene ends were 5 bases for V and 7 bases for J; bases not matched to a gene: 5. The CDR3 region has the DNA TGTGCCAGCAGTCCGACAGGGAAAAATTCACCCCTCCACTTT. This encodes CASSPTGKNSPLHF.

The V call is TRBV3-1 (or the pseudogene TRBV3-2), the J call TRBJ2-5; D gene unclear. V lost 0 bases to trimming and J lost 5 bases, with 22 bases between them. The CDR3 runs 18 residues. CDR1 LGHDT and CDR2 YNNKEL come from the germline V gene (reference sequence). CDR3 residues: CASSQDVGRFAWWETQYF. DNA for the CDR3: TGTGCCAGCAGCCAAGATGTTGGACGGTTTGCCTGGTGGGAGACCCAGTACTTC.

The rearrangement links TRBV13 to TRBJ1-4; no firm D call. The V end lost 5 bases, the J end lost 0 bases, and 13 bases lay between the germline ends. Germline assignment: CDR1 PRHDT and CDR2 FYEKMQ (reference sequence). This CDR3 is 16 amino acids long. This CDR3 reads CASSLESVATNEKLFF. The DNA of the CDR3 is TGTGCCAGCAGCCTCGAATCCGTTGCAACTAATGAAAAACTGTTTTTT.

This clone is a singleton in its sample. The chain carries TRBV19 and TRBJ2-6; D is tentatively TRBD1 or TRBD2 (5 bases each). The germline gives CDR1 LNHDA, CDR2 SQIVND (reference sequence). Trimming took off 3 bases at V and 3 bases at J, with 12 bases between the two ends. The CDR3 is 16 amino acids. This chain's CDR3 is CASSIDKGSGANVLTF. The CDR3 DNA reads as TGTGCCAGTAGTATCGACAAGGGGAGTGGGGCCAACGTCCTGACTTTC.